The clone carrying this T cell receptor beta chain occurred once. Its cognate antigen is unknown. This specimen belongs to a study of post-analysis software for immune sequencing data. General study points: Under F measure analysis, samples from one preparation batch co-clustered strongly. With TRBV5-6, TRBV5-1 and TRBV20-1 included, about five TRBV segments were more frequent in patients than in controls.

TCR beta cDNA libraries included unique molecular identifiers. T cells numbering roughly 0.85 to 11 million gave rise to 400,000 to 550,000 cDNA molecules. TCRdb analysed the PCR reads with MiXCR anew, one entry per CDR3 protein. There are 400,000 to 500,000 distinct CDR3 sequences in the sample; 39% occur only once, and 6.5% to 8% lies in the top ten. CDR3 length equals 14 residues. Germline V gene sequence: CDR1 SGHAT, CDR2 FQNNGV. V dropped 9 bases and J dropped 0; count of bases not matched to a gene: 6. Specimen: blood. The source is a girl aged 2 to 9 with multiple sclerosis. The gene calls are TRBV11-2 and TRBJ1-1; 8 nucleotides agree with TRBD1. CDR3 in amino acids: CASQRDRMNTEAFF. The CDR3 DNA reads TGTGCCAGTCAAAGGGACAGGATGAACACTGAAGCTTTCTTT.